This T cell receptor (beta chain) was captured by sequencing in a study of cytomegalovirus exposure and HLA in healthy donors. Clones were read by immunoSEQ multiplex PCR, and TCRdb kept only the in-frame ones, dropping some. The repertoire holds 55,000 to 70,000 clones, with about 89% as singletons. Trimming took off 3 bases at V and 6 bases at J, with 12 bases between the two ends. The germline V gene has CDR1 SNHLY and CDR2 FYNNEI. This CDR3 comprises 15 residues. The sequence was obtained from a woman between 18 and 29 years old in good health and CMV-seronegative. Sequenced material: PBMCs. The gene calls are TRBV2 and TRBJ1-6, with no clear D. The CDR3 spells CASSDTGEGNSPLHF. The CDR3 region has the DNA TGTGCCAGCAGTGATACCGGGGAAGGTAATTCACCCCTCCACTTT.